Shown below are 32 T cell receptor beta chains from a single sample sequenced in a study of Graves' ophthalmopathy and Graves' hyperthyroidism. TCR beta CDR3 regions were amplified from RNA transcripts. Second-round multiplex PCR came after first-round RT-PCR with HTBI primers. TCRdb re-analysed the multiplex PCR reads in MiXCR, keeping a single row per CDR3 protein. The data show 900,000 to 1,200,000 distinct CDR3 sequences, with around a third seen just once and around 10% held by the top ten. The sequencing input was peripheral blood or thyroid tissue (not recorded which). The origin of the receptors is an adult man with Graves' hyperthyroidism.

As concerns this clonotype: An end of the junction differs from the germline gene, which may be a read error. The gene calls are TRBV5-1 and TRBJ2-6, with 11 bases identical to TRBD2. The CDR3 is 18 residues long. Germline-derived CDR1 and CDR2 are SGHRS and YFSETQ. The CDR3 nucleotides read TGTGCCAGCAGCTTGACGACTAGCGGGACCTCTGGGGCCAACGTCCTGACTTTC. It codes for CASSLTTSGTSGANVLTF.

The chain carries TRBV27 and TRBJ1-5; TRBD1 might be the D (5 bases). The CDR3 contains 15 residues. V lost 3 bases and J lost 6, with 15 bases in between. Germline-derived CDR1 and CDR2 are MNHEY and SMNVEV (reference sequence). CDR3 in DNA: TGTGCCAGCAGTTTCCGAGGGGAGGGTGGTCAGCCCCAGCATTTT. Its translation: CASSFRGEGGQPQHF.

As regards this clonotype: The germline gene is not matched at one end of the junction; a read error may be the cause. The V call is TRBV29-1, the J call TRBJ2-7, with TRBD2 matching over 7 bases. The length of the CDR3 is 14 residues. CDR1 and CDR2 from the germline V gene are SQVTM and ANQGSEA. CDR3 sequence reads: CSVERVSGAYGQYF. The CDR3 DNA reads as TGCAGCGTAGAAAGGGTAAGCGGGGCCTACGGGCAGTACTTC.

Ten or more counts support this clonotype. This CDR3 is CASSPSDRRGDGYTF. As DNA, the CDR3 is TGTGCCAGCAGCCCCTCGGACAGGCGCGGCGATGGCTACACCTTC. This chain connects TRBV14 to TRBJ1-2; 7 bases are a match to TRBD1. The germline CDR1 and CDR2 sequences are SGHDN and FVKESK. Germline trimming cut 4 bases from V and 6 bases from J; bases unmatched to any gene: 11. This CDR3 is 15 amino acids long.

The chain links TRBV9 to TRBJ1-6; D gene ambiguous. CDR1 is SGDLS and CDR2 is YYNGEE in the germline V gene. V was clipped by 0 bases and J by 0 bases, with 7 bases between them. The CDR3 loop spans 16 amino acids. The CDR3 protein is CASSVGGGSYNSPLHF. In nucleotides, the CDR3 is TGTGCCAGCAGCGTAGGAGGAGGCTCCTATAATTCACCCCTCCACTTT.

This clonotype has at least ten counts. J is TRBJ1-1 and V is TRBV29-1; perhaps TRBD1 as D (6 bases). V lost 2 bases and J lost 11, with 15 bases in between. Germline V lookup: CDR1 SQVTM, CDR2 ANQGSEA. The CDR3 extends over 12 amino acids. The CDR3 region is CSVEKIGTRAFF. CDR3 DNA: TGCAGCGTTGAAAAGATTGGGACACGGGCTTTCTTT.

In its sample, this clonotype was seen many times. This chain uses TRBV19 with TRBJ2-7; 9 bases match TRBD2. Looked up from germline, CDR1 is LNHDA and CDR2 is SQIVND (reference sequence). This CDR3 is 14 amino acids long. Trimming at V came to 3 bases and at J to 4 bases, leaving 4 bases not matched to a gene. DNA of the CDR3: TGTGCCAGTAGTATCGGAGGACTAGCGTACGAGCAGTACTTC. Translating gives CASSIGGLAYEQYF.

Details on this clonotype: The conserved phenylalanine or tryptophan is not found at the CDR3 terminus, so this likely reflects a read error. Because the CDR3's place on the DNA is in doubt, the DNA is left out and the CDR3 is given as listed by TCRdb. This chain's CDR3 is CATSREGL. The chain carries TRBV15 and TRBJ1-1. Germline V gene lookup returns CDR1 LNHNV and CDR2 YYDKDF (reference sequence). The CDR3 has 8 residues if both end residues are counted.

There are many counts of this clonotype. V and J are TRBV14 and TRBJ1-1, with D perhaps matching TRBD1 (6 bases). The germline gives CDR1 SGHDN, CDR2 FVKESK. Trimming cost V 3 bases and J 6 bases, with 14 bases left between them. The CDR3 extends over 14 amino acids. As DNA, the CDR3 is TGTGCCAGCAGCCAGGTCGGGGGCGCCTCTGAAGCTTTCTTT. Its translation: CASSQVGGASEAFF.

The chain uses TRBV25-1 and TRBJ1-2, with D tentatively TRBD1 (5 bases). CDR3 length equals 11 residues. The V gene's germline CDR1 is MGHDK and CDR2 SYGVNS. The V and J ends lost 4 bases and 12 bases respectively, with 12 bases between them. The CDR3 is CASSGGSGNTF. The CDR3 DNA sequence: TGTGCCAGCAGTGGGGGGTCTGGAAACACCTTC.

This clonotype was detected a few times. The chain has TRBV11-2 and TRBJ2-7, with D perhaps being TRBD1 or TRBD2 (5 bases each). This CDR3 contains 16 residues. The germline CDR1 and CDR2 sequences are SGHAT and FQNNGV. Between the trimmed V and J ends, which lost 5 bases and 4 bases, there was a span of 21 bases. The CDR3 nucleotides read TGTGCCAGCAGCGTGGGGACCGAATCTAGGCGGTACGAGCAGTACTTC. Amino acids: CASSVGTESRRYEQYF.

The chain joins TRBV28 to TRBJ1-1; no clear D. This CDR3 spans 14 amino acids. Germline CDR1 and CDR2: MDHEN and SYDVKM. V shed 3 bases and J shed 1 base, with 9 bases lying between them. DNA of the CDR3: TGTGCCAGCAGTTTCGAACGGCCGAACACTGAAGCTTTCTTT. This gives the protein CASSFERPNTEAFF.

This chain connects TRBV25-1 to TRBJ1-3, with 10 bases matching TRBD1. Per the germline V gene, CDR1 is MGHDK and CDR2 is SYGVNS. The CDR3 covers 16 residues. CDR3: CARGAMGQGFGNTIYF. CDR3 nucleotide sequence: TGTGCTAGAGGAGCCATGGGACAGGGGTTTGGAAACACCATATATTTT.

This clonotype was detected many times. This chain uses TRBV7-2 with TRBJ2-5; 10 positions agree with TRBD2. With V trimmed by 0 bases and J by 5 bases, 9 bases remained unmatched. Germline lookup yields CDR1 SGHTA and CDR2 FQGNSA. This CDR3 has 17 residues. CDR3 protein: CASSLARGLAGEETQYF. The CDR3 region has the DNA TGTGCCAGCAGCTTAGCCCGAGGCCTAGCGGGGGAGGAGACCCAGTACTTC. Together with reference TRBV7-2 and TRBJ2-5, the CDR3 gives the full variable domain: GAGVSQSPSNKVTEKGKDVELRCDPISGHTALYWYRQSLGQGLEFLIYFQGNSAPDKSGLPSDRFSAERTGGSVSTLTIQRTQQEDSAVYLCASSLARGLAGEETQYFGPGTRLLVL.

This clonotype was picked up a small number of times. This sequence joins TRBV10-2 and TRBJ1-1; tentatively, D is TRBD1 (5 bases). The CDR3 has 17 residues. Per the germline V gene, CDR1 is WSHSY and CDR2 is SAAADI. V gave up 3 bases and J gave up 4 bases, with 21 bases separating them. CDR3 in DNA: TGCGCCAGCAGTGAACCGAAAGGGGCCCTATGGGGCACTGAAGCTTTCTTT. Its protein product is CASSEPKGALWGTEAFF.

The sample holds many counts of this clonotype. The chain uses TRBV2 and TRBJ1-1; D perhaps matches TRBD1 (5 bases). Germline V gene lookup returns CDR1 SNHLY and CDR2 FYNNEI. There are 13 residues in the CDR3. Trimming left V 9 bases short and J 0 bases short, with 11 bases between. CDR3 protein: CARAQGLNTEAFF. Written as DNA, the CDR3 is TGTGCCAGGGCGCAGGGTTTGAACACTGAAGCTTTCTTT.

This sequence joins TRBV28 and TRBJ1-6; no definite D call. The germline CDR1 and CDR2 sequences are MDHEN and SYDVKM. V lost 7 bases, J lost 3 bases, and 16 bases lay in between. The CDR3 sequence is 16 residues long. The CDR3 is CASMGPGRGYNSPLHF. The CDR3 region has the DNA TGTGCCAGCATGGGCCCGGGCAGAGGCTATAATTCACCCCTCCACTTT.

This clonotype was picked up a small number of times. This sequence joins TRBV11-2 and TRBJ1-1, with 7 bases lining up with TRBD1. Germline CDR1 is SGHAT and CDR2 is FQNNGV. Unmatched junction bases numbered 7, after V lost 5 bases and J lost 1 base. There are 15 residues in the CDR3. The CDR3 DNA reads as TGTGCCAGCAGCCACGAGCACAGGGGGAACACTGAAGCTTTCTTT. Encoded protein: CASSHEHRGNTEAFF. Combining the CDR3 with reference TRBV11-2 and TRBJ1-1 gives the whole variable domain EAGVAQSPRYKIIEKRQSVAFWCNPISGHATLYWYQQILGQGPKLLIQFQNNGVVDDSQLPKDRFSAERLKGVDSTLKIQPAKLEDSAVYLCASSHEHRGNTEAFFGQGTRLTVV.

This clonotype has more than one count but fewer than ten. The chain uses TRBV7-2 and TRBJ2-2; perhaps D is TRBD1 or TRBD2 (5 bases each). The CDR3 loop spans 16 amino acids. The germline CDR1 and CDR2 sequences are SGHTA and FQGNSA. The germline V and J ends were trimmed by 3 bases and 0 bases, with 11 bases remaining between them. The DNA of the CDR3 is TGTGCCAGCAGCTTGGGGGACGGATCGAACACCGGGGAGCTGTTTTTT. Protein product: CASSLGDGSNTGELFF.

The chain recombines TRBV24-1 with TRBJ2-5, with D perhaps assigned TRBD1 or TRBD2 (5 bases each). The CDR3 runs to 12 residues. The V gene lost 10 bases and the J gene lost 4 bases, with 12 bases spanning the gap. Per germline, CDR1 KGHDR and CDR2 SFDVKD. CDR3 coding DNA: TGTGCCACGGGACGTCTAACAGAGACCCAGTACTTC. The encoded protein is CATGRLTETQYF.

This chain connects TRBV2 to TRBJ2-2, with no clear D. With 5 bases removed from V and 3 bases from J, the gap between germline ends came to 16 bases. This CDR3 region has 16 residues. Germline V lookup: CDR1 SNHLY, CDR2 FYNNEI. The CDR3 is CASSFSVQSYTGELFF. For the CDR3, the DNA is TGTGCCAGCAGTTTTTCTGTTCAGAGTTACACCGGGGAGCTGTTTTTT. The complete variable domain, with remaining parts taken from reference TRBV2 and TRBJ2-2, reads EPEVTQTPSHQVTQMGQEVILRCVPISNHLYFYWYRQILGQKVEFLVSFYNNEISEKSEIFDDQFSVERPDGSNFTLKIRSTKLEDSAMYFCASSFSVQSYTGELFFGEGSRLTVL.

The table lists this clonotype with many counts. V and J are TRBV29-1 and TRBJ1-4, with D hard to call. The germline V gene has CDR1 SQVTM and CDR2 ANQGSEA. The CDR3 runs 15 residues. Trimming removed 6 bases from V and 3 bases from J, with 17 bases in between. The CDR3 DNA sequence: TGCAGCGTAGGAGAGAAACACGCATCTAATGAAAAACTGTTTTTT. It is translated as CSVGEKHASNEKLFF.

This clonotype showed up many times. The CDR3, as DNA: TGTGCCAGCAGCAGACAGAGGTACTCCTACGAGCAGTACTTC. Amino acids: CASSRQRYSYEQYF. V is TRBV7-2 and J is TRBJ2-7; D possibly corresponds to TRBD1 (5 bases). This CDR3 contains 14 residues. Germline assignment: CDR1 SGHTA and CDR2 FQGNSA. Between the trimmed V and J ends, which lost 5 bases and 0 bases, there was a span of 11 bases.

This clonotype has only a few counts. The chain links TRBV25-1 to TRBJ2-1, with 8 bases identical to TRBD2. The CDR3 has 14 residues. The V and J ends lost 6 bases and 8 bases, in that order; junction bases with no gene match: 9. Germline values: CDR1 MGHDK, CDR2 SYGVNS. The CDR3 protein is CASRWAGGADEQFF. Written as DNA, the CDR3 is TGTGCCAGCAGGTGGGCCGGGGGGGCGGATGAGCAGTTCTTC. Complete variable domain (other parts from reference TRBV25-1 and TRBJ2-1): EADIYQTPRYLVIGTGKKITLECSQTMGHDKMYWYQQDPGMELHLIHYSYGVNSTEKGDLSSESTVSRIRTEHFPLTLESARPSHTSQYLCASRWAGGADEQFFGPGTRLTVL.

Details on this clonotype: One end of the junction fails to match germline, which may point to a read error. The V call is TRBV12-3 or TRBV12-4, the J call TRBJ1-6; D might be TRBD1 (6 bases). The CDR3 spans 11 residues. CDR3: CASTLSGGAQF. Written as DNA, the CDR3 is TGTGCCAGCACTCTTAGCGGGGGGGCCCAGTTT.

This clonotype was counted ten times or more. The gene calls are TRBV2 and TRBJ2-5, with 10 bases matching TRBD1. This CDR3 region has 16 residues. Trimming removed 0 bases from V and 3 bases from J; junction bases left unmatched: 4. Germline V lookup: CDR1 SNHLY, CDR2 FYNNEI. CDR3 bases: TGTGCCAGCAGTGAAGCTTGGGGACAGGGGAAAGAGACCCAGTACTTC. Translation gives CASSEAWGQGKETQYF.

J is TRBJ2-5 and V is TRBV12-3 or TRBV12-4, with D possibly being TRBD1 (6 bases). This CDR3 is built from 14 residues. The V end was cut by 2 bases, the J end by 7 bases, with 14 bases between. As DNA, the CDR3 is TGTGCCAGCAGTTTATTTCCCAGGGGAAGGACCCAGTACTTC. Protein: CASSLFPRGRTQYF.

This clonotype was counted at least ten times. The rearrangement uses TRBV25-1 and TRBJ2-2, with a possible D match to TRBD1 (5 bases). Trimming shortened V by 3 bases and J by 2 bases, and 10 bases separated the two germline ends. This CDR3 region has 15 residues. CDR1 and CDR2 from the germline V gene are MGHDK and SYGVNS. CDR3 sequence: CASSDSQGNTGELFF. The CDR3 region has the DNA TGTGCCAGCAGTGATTCCCAGGGAAACACCGGGGAGCTGTTTTTT. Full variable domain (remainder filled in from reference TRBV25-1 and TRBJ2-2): EADIYQTPRYLVIGTGKKITLECSQTMGHDKMYWYQQDPGMELHLIHYSYGVNSTEKGDLSSESTVSRIRTEHFPLTLESARPSHTSQYLCASSDSQGNTGELFFGEGSRLTVL.

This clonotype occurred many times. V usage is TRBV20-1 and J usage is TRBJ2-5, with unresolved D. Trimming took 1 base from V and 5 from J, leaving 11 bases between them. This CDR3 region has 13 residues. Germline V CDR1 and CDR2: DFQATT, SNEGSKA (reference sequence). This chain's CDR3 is CSARGRVRETQYF. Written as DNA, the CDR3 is TGCAGTGCTAGAGGAAGGGTTCGGGAGACCCAGTACTTC.

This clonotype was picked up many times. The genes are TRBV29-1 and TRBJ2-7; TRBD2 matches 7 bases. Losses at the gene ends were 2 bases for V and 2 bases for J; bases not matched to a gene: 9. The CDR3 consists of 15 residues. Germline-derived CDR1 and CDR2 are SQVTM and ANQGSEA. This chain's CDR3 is CSVESVEGGAYEQYF. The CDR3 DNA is TGCAGCGTTGAATCCGTGGAGGGAGGGGCCTACGAGCAGTACTTC.

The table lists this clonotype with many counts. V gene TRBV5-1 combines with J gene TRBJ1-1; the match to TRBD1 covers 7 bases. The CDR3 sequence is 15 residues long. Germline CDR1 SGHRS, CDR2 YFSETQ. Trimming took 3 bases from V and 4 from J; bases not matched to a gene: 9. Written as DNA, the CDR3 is TGCGCCAGCAGCTACACTACAGGGGCTGGCACTGAAGCTTTCTTT. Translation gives CASSYTTGAGTEAFF. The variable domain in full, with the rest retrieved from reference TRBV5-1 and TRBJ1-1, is KAGVTQTPRYLIKTRGQQVTLSCSPISGHRSVSWYQQTPGQGLQFLFEYFSETQRNKGNFPGRFSGRQFSNSRSEMNVSTLELGDSALYLCASSYTTGAGTEAFFGQGTRLTVV.

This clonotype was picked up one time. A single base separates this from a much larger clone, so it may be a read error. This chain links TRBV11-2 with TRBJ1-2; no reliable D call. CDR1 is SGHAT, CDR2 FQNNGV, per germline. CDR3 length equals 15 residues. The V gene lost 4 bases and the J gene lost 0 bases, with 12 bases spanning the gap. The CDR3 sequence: CASSSGDGPNYGYTF. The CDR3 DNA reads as TGTGCCAGCAGCTCTGGCGACGGGCCTAACTATGGCTACACCTTC.